What follows is one T cell receptor (beta chain) and its context. The target antigen is unknown. The sample originates from a study of cytomegalovirus exposure and HLA in healthy donors. Germline CDR1 and CDR2: SGHTA and FQGNSA. This CDR3 spans 16 amino acids. Trimming removed 5 bases at V and 4 bases at J, with 18 bases between. Study-wide results and limits: Analysis performed later found about 18,000 TCR beta sequences associated with HLA alleles at 0.05 false discovery rate. For most TCR beta V segments, an earlier analysis put the productive rate at about 87% or about 30% of the time. The later analysis indicated that the majority of CMV-associated TCR beta chains appeared HLA-restricted. Altogether, 150 to 200 TCR beta chains were recorded as cytomegalovirus-associated.

Researchers ran the PCR with 60 Vbeta and 13 Jbeta primers. The repertoire was sequenced with immunoSEQ multiplex PCR; TCRdb's copy has only in-frame clones and lacks some. This repertoire shows around 150,000 clones, 82% found once; its top ten account for about 10%. The V gene is TRBV7-2, the J gene TRBJ1-3, with D perhaps TRBD1 (6 bases). This receptor was identified in a man aged 50 or older in good health and CMV-seropositive. Input material: PBMCs. The CDR3 DNA follows: TGTGCCAGCAGCCCTAGCGGGGGCGCTTTGGGAAACACCATATATTTT. Amino acids: CASSPSGGALGNTIYF.